The rows below give T cell receptor beta chains drawn from one sample of a study of early T cells in non-severe SARS-CoV-2 infection. MiXCR was run by TCRdb on the 5' RACE reads, yielding one entry per CDR3 protein. The sample has about 54,000 distinct CDR3 sequences; approximately 6.3% are singletons. The sequences come from whole blood, collected at baseline. The source of these receptors is an adult who was a healthcare worker with PCR-confirmed SARS-CoV-2 infection or an uninfected control (not recorded which). The CDR3 runs from the conserved cysteine through the conserved F or W. Fields, in order: D gene, CDR3 length, J gene, V gene, clone size, CDR3 DNA, CDR3 protein. A D gene is named only where the DNA matches it firmly. Size tells how often a clone was seen (once, few, many) or the class of an expanded clone, and some rows leave it out.

>.|15|TRBJ1-2|TRBV6-2/TRBV6-3|.
TGTGCCAGCACCCTTATGTGGGGGCTTGGCTATGGCTACACCTTC
CASTLMWGLGYGYTF
>TRBD1|15|TRBJ1-5|TRBV19|.
TGTGCCAGTGGAACGGGACAGGGGACTAATCAGCCCCAGCATTTT
CASGTGQGTNQPQHF
>.|13|TRBJ2-7|TRBV3-1|many
TGTGCCAGCAGCCAAGATCTGAGGTACGAGCAGTACTTC
CASSQDLRYEQYF
>.|15|TRBJ1-5|TRBV6-2/TRBV6-3|few
TGTGCCAGCAGCCCTAGGACGGATTCCAATCAGCCCCAGCATTTT
CASSPRTDSNQPQHF
>.|13|TRBJ2-7|TRBV27|.
TGTGCCAGCAGTTCCGGGGCTGTTCATGAGCAGTACTTC
CASSSGAVHEQYF
>TRBD1|12|TRBJ2-7|TRBV20-1|many
TGCACCCTGACAGGGCGCTCAGACGAGCAGTACTTC
CTLTGRSDEQYF
>TRBD1|15|TRBJ1-4|TRBV20-1|.
TGCAGTGCTAGCCCAGGGGGTTGGTTCAATGAAAAACTGTTTTTT
CSASPGGWFNEKLFF
>.|14|TRBJ2-7|TRBV27|.
TGTGCCAGCAGTTTTTTGGCGTCATCCTACGAGCAGTACTTC
CASSFLASSYEQYF
>TRBD2|16|TRBJ2-5|TRBV3-1|few
TGTGCCAGCAGCCAAGGAGATACTAGCGGGGAAGAGACCCAGTACTTC
CASSQGDTSGEETQYF
>TRBD2|13|TRBJ2-7|TRBV28|many
TGTGCCGTTGGGACTAGCGGACCCTACGAGCAGTACTTC
CAVGTSGPYEQYF
>.|13|TRBJ1-1|TRBV5-1|few
TGCGCCAGCAGCCCGGAGGTAGGAATTGAAGCTTTCTTT
CASSPEVGIEAFF
>TRBD1|17|TRBJ2-4|TRBV4-3|many
TGCGCCAGCAGCCGGATACAGGGGGCTGGGGCCAAAAACATTCAGTACTTC
CASSRIQGAGAKNIQYF
>.|17|TRBJ2-6|TRBV28|few
TGTGCCAGCAGTTGGTCGCGCGACTCCTCTGGGGCCAACGTCCTGACTTTC
CASSWSRDSSGANVLTF
>.|14|TRBJ2-7|TRBV19|few
TGTGCCAGTAGTACCAGGGACATTTATCGCGAGCAGTACTTC
CASSTRDIYREQYF
>.|15|TRBJ1-1|TRBV6-2/TRBV6-3|.
TGTGCCAGCAGTTACGAGGGGGGGCCGAACACTGAAGCTTTCTTT
CASSYEGGPNTEAFF
>TRBD1|14|TRBJ1-5|TRBV2|many
TGTGCCAGCAGCGAGACAGGGATGGATCAGCCCCAGCATTTT
CASSETGMDQPQHF
>.|15|TRBJ2-7|TRBV7-6|.
TGTGCCAGCAGCTTCGCGACCGGGTCTTCTTACGAGCAGTACTTC
CASSFATGSSYEQYF
>.|14|TRBJ2-3|TRBV7-8|many
TGTGCCAGCAGCTTAGGACAGCTCACAGATACGCAGTATTTT
CASSLGQLTDTQYF
>.|14|TRBJ1-4|TRBV28|.
TGTGCCAGCAGTCATACCGGGACAAGTGAAAAACTGTTTTTT
CASSHTGTSEKLFF
>TRBD2|15|TRBJ2-3|TRBV10-2|many
TGCGCCAGCAGCCTAGCGGGGGGGGCCACAGATACGCAGTATTTT
CASSLAGGATDTQYF
>.|14|TRBJ2-5|TRBV30|few
TGTGCCTGGAGTGTCGTGCAGGGAAGCGAGACCCAGTACTTC
CAWSVVQGSETQYF
>TRBD1|16|TRBJ1-2|TRBV20-1|many
TGCAGTGCCCCTCCGGGACAGGGGCTACCTAACTATGGCTACACCTTC
CSAPPGQGLPNYGYTF